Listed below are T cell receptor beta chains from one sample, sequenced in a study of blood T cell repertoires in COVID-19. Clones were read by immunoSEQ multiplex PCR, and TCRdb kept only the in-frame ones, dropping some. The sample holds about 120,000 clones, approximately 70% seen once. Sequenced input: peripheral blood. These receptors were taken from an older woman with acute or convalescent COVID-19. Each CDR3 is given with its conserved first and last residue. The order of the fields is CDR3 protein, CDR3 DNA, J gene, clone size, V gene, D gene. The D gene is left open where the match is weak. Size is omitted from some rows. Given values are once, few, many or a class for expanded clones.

CDR3 protein: CASSLVLAGGYNEQFF; CDR3 DNA: TGTGCCAGCAGCTTAGTGCTGGCGGGGGGGTACAATGAGCAGTTCTTC; J gene: TRBJ2-1; clone size: -; V gene: TRBV7-2; D gene: TRBD2
CDR3 protein: CASSRQGIGAGELFF; CDR3 DNA: TGTGCCAGCAGTAGACAGGGGATTGGCGCCGGGGAGCTGTTTTTT; J gene: TRBJ2-2; clone size: -; V gene: TRBV6-2/TRBV6-3; D gene: TRBD1
CDR3 protein: CASSPDKSNTEAFF; CDR3 DNA: TGTGCCAGCTCACCGGACAAGTCGAACACTGAAGCTTTCTTT; J gene: TRBJ1-1; clone size: -; V gene: TRBV18; D gene: -
CDR3 protein: CASSQSRNSGGTDTQYF; CDR3 DNA: TGTGCCAGCAGCCAATCCCGTAATAGCGGGGGCACAGATACGCAGTATTTT; J gene: TRBJ2-3; clone size: -; V gene: TRBV4-2; D gene: TRBD2
CDR3 protein: CASGKGVREKLFF; CDR3 DNA: TGTGCTAGTGGCAAGGGGGTCCGCGAAAAACTGTTTTTT; J gene: TRBJ1-4; clone size: -; V gene: TRBV12-5; D gene: -
CDR3 protein: CATSRDPLGGKDF; CDR3 DNA: TGTGCCACCAGCAGAGATCCACTCGGGGGAAAGGATTTT; J gene: TRBJ1-3; clone size: -; V gene: TRBV15; D gene: -
CDR3 protein: CASSLVGPSTYEQYF; CDR3 DNA: TGTGCCAGCAGCTTAGTGGGCCCATCTACCTACGAGCAGTACTTC; J gene: TRBJ2-7; clone size: -; V gene: TRBV13; D gene: -
CDR3 protein: CASSLKWEKLFF; CDR3 DNA: TGTGCCAGCAGCCTAAAATGGGAAAAACTGTTTTTT; J gene: TRBJ1-4; clone size: -; V gene: TRBV12-3/TRBV12-4; D gene: -
CDR3 protein: CASSLGVRGATDTQYF; CDR3 DNA: TGCGCCAGCAGCTTGGGGGTGCGGGGGGCAACAGATACGCAGTATTTT; J gene: TRBJ2-3; clone size: -; V gene: TRBV5-1; D gene: TRBD2
CDR3 protein: CASQGFWNTEAFF; CDR3 DNA: TGTGCCAGCCAGGGATTTTGGAACACTGAAGCTTTCTTT; J gene: TRBJ1-1; clone size: -; V gene: TRBV6-5; D gene: -
CDR3 protein: CSVGSGGLVGEQFF; CDR3 DNA: TGCAGCGTTGGTAGCGGGGGGCTGGTTGGTGAGCAGTTCTTC; J gene: TRBJ2-1; clone size: -; V gene: TRBV29-1; D gene: TRBD2
CDR3 protein: CASGLGQPNTEAFF; CDR3 DNA: TGTGCTAGTGGCCTGGGACAGCCGAACACTGAAGCTTTCTTT; J gene: TRBJ1-1; clone size: -; V gene: TRBV12-5; D gene: TRBD1
CDR3 protein: CAISKQGGDYGYTF; CDR3 DNA: TGTGCCATCAGCAAACAGGGAGGGGACTATGGCTACACCTTC; J gene: TRBJ1-2; clone size: -; V gene: TRBV10-3; D gene: -
CDR3 protein: CASSWGTGLSAGETQYF; CDR3 DNA: TGCGCCAGCAGCTGGGGGACAGGGCTATCAGCGGGAGAGACCCAGTACTTC; J gene: TRBJ2-5; clone size: -; V gene: TRBV5-1; D gene: TRBD1
CDR3 protein: CASSQGLRGSSGNTIYF; CDR3 DNA: TGTGCCAGCAGCCAAGGTTTACGGGGAAGCTCTGGAAACACCATATATTTT; J gene: TRBJ1-3; clone size: -; V gene: TRBV14; D gene: -
CDR3 protein: CASSGTGVSYTF; CDR3 DNA: TGTGCCAGCTCCGGGACAGGGGTTAGCTACACCTTC; J gene: TRBJ1-2; clone size: -; V gene: TRBV7-2; D gene: TRBD1
CDR3 protein: CASSPTPRGRNGYTF; CDR3 DNA: TGTGCCAGCAGCCCTACGCCTAGGGGGCGGAATGGCTACACCTTC; J gene: TRBJ1-2; clone size: -; V gene: TRBV6-2/TRBV6-3; D gene: TRBD1
CDR3 protein: CASTLSGGWSNEQFF; CDR3 DNA: TGTGCCAGCACCCTAAGCGGGGGTTGGAGTAATGAGCAGTTCTTC; J gene: TRBJ2-1; clone size: -; V gene: TRBV6-5; D gene: TRBD2
CDR3 protein: CASSLRPGQHTGELFF; CDR3 DNA: TGTGCCAGCTCTCTTAGACCGGGACAGCACACCGGGGAGCTGTTTTTT; J gene: TRBJ2-2; clone size: -; V gene: TRBV18; D gene: TRBD1
CDR3 protein: CASSLTGQLTNYGYTF; CDR3 DNA: TGTGCCAGCAGCCTAACGGGACAGCTAACTAACTATGGCTACACCTTC; J gene: TRBJ1-2; clone size: few; V gene: TRBV7-2; D gene: TRBD1
CDR3 protein: CSVGGLSNEKLFF; CDR3 DNA: TGCAGCGTTGGTGGCCTCTCTAATGAAAAACTGTTTTTT; J gene: TRBJ1-4; clone size: -; V gene: TRBV29-1; D gene: -
CDR3 protein: CSVTGHLNTEAFF; CDR3 DNA: TGCAGCGTCACAGGACACTTAAACACTGAAGCTTTCTTT; J gene: TRBJ1-1; clone size: few; V gene: TRBV29-1; D gene: -
CDR3 protein: CASSPATGPGQPQHF; CDR3 DNA: TGTGCCAGCTCACCGGCCACAGGTCCAGGACAGCCCCAGCATTTT; J gene: TRBJ1-5; clone size: -; V gene: TRBV18; D gene: -
CDR3 protein: CASSGGNYYEQYF; CDR3 DNA: TGTGCCAGCAGCGGAGGAAACTACTACGAGCAGTACTTC; J gene: TRBJ2-7; clone size: -; V gene: TRBV7-9; D gene: -
CDR3 protein: CASSSRVPTDAYGYTF; CDR3 DNA: TGTGCCAGCAGCTCCCGGGTCCCGACAGACGCCTATGGCTACACCTTC; J gene: TRBJ1-2; clone size: -; V gene: TRBV5-4; D gene: -
CDR3 protein: CASSIDRATNEKLFF; CDR3 DNA: TGTGCCAGCAGCATAGACAGGGCAACTAATGAAAAACTGTTTTTT; J gene: TRBJ1-4; clone size: -; V gene: TRBV7-2; D gene: TRBD1
CDR3 protein: CASSQERFGTGRRAFF; CDR3 DNA: TGCGCCAGCAGCCAAGAAAGATTCGGGACAGGTCGGAGGGCTTTCTTT; J gene: TRBJ1-1; clone size: few; V gene: TRBV4-3; D gene: TRBD1
CDR3 protein: CASSVASGVGTEAFF; CDR3 DNA: TGTGCCAGCAGCGTAGCGTCAGGGGTTGGCACTGAAGCTTTCTTT; J gene: TRBJ1-1; clone size: once; V gene: TRBV9; D gene: -
CDR3 protein: CASSGQGLYEQYF; CDR3 DNA: TGTGCCAGCAGCGGACAGGGCCTCTACGAGCAGTACTTC; J gene: TRBJ2-7; clone size: -; V gene: TRBV3-1/TRBV3-2; D gene: TRBD1
CDR3 protein: CASSLGGTGAGGTEAFF; CDR3 DNA: TGTGCCAGCAGCTTGGGCGGGACAGGGGCAGGGGGGACTGAAGCTTTCTTT; J gene: TRBJ1-1; clone size: -; V gene: TRBV5-4; D gene: TRBD1
CDR3 protein: CAWDGFRGNTIYF; CDR3 DNA: TGTGCCTGGGACGGGTTCCGAGGAAACACCATATATTTT; J gene: TRBJ1-3; clone size: -; V gene: TRBV30; D gene: -
CDR3 protein: CASSPGGLNEKLFF; CDR3 DNA: TGTGCCAGCAGCCCGGGAGGACTTAATGAAAAACTGTTTTTT; J gene: TRBJ1-4; clone size: -; V gene: TRBV6-5; D gene: -
CDR3 protein: CASSLGRRNEAFF; CDR3 DNA: TGTGCCAGCAGCTTAGGACGGAGGAACGAAGCTTTCTTT; J gene: TRBJ1-1; clone size: once; V gene: TRBV7-2; D gene: -
CDR3 protein: CASSYPTEATYYGYTF; CDR3 DNA: TGTGCCAGCAGCTACCCGACAGAAGCGACATACTATGGCTACACCTTC; J gene: TRBJ1-2; clone size: -; V gene: TRBV5-6; D gene: -
CDR3 protein: CASSIGTGVIRTEAFF; CDR3 DNA: TGTGCCAGTAGTATTGGGACAGGGGTTATACGCACTGAAGCTTTCTTT; J gene: TRBJ1-1; clone size: -; V gene: TRBV19; D gene: TRBD1
CDR3 protein: CASQGTGDEKLFF; CDR3 DNA: TGTGCCAGTCAGGGGACAGGGGATGAAAAACTGTTTTTT; J gene: TRBJ1-4; clone size: few; V gene: TRBV19; D gene: TRBD1
CDR3 protein: CASMSLPGTGGTEAFF; CDR3 DNA: TGCGCCAGCATGTCTCTCCCCGGGACAGGGGGAACTGAAGCTTTCTTT; J gene: TRBJ1-1; clone size: -; V gene: TRBV4-1; D gene: TRBD1
CDR3 protein: CASSQGTDYGYTF; CDR3 DNA: TGCGCCAGCAGCCAAGGGACAGATTATGGCTACACCTTC; J gene: TRBJ1-2; clone size: once; V gene: TRBV4-1; D gene: -
CDR3 protein: CASSLVAGGMGELFF; CDR3 DNA: TGCGCCAGCAGCTTGGTAGCAGGGGGCATGGGGGAGCTGTTTTTT; J gene: TRBJ2-2; clone size: few; V gene: TRBV5-1; D gene: TRBD1
CDR3 protein: CARTRGRGYGYTF; CDR3 DNA: TGTGCCAGAACGAGGGGGCGCGGCTATGGCTACACCTTC; J gene: TRBJ1-2; clone size: -; V gene: TRBV3-1/TRBV3-2; D gene: TRBD1
CDR3 protein: CASSRRTDTQYF; CDR3 DNA: TGTGCCAGCAGCCGTCGCACAGATACGCAGTATTTT; J gene: TRBJ2-3; clone size: -; V gene: TRBV7-2; D gene: -
CDR3 protein: CASSLGQGRNTIYF; CDR3 DNA: TGTGCCAGCAGCTTGGGACAGGGGCGAAACACCATATATTTT; J gene: TRBJ1-3; clone size: -; V gene: TRBV5-6; D gene: TRBD1
CDR3 protein: CASSRDTNYEQYF; CDR3 DNA: TGTGCCAGCAGCAGGGACACAAACTACGAGCAGTACTTC; J gene: TRBJ2-7; clone size: -; V gene: TRBV5-5; D gene: -
CDR3 protein: CASSPGTSGKGEQYF; CDR3 DNA: TGCGCCAGCAGCCCCGGGACTAGCGGGAAGGGGGAGCAGTACTTC; J gene: TRBJ2-7; clone size: -; V gene: TRBV5-1; D gene: TRBD2
CDR3 protein: CASSFGPGGAFF; CDR3 DNA: TGTGCCAGCAGCTTCGGACCCGGGGGAGCTTTCTTT; J gene: TRBJ1-1; clone size: -; V gene: TRBV11-2; D gene: -
CDR3 protein: CASSLEGGSGGYTF; CDR3 DNA: TGTGCCAGCAGCTTAGAAGGCGGCTCCGGGGGCTACACCTTC; J gene: TRBJ1-2; clone size: -; V gene: TRBV7-2; D gene: -
CDR3 protein: CATSDGQGNQPQHF; CDR3 DNA: TGTGCCACCAGTGATGGACAGGGCAATCAGCCCCAGCATTTT; J gene: TRBJ1-5; clone size: -; V gene: TRBV24-1; D gene: TRBD1
CDR3 protein: CAAGDRQEIYEQYF; CDR3 DNA: TGTGCCGCGGGGGACCGACAGGAAATTTACGAGCAGTACTTC; J gene: TRBJ2-7; clone size: -; V gene: TRBV7-9; D gene: -
CDR3 protein: CASSLEGQGSVNTIYF; CDR3 DNA: TGCGCCAGCAGCTTGGAAGGGCAGGGCTCGGTAAACACCATATATTTT; J gene: TRBJ1-3; clone size: -; V gene: TRBV5-1; D gene: -
CDR3 protein: CASSLGGGETQYF; CDR3 DNA: TGCGCCAGCAGCTTGGGAGGCGGAGAGACCCAGTACTTC; J gene: TRBJ2-5; clone size: -; V gene: TRBV5-1; D gene: -
CDR3 protein: CAIGQTSTDTQYF; CDR3 DNA: TGTGCCATTGGACAGACATCCACAGATACGCAGTATTTT; J gene: TRBJ2-3; clone size: once; V gene: TRBV6-5; D gene: -
CDR3 protein: CASSLSAGGVTEAFF; CDR3 DNA: TGTGCCAGCAGCCTCTCAGCGGGGGGCGTCACTGAAGCTTTCTTT; J gene: TRBJ1-1; clone size: -; V gene: TRBV28; D gene: -
CDR3 protein: CASSRGPHRETQYF; CDR3 DNA: TGTGCCAGCAGCAGGGGGCCACACCGAGAGACCCAGTACTTC; J gene: TRBJ2-5; clone size: -; V gene: TRBV11-2; D gene: TRBD1
CDR3 protein: CASSMLAGRGNTIYF; CDR3 DNA: TGTGCCAGTAGTATGTTGGCAGGGCGCGGAAACACCATATATTTT; J gene: TRBJ1-3; clone size: few; V gene: TRBV19; D gene: -
CDR3 protein: CASSSGTGGGYNEQFF; CDR3 DNA: TGCGCCAGCAGCTCGGGGACAGGGGGAGGGTACAATGAGCAGTTCTTC; J gene: TRBJ2-1; clone size: -; V gene: TRBV5-1; D gene: TRBD1
CDR3 protein: CASSRDRGSNQPQHF; CDR3 DNA: TGTGCCAGCAGCCGAGACAGGGGAAGCAATCAGCCCCAGCATTTT; J gene: TRBJ1-5; clone size: -; V gene: TRBV4-2; D gene: TRBD1
CDR3 protein: CASSPSGQGNEKLFF; CDR3 DNA: TGTGCCAGCAGCCCTAGCGGACAGGGTAATGAAAAACTGTTTTTT; J gene: TRBJ1-4; clone size: -; V gene: TRBV9; D gene: TRBD1